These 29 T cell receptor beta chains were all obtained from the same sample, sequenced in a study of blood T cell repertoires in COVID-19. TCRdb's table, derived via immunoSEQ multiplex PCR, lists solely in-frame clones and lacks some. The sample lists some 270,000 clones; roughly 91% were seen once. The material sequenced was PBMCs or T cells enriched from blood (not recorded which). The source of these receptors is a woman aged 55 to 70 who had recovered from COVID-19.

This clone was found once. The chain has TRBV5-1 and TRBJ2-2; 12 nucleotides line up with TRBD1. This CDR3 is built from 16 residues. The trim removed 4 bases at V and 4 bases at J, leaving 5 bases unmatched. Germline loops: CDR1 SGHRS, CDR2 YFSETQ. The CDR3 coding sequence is TGCGCCAGCAGCGCGGGACAGGGGGCGGGCACCGGGGAGCTGTTTTTT. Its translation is CASSAGQGAGTGELFF.

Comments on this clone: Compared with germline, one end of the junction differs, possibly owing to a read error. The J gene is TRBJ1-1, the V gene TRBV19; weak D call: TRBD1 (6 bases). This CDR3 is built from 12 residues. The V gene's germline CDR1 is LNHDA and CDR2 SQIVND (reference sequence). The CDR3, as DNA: TGTGCCAGTAGGATAGGGACACTTGAAGCTTTCTTT. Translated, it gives CASRIGTLEAFF.

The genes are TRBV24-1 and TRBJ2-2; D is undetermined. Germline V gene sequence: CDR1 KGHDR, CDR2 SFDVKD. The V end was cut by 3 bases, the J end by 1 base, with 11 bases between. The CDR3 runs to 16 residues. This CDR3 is CATSDTTARNTGELFF. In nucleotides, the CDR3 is TGTGCCACCAGTGATACGACTGCGCGGAACACCGGGGAGCTGTTTTTT.

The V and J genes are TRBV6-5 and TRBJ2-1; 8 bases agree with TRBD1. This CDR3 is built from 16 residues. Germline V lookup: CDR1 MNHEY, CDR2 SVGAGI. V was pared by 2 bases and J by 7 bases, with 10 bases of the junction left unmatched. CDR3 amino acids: CASSYAGQVWVNEQFF. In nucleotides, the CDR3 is TGTGCCAGCAGTTACGCGGGACAGGTATGGGTGAATGAGCAGTTCTTC.

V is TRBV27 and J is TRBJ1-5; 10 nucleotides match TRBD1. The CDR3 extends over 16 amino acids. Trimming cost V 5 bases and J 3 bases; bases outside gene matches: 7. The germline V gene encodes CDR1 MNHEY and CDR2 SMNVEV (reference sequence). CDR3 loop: CASSPRQGAINQPQHF. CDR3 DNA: TGTGCCAGCAGTCCCCGACAGGGGGCGATCAATCAGCCCCAGCATTTT.

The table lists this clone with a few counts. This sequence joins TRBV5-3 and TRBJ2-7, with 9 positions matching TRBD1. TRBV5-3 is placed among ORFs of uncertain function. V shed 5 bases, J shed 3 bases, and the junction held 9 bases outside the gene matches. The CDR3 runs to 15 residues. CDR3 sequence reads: CARRAGTGFCYEQYF. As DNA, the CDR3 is TGTGCCAGAAGAGCCGGGACAGGGTTTTGCTACGAGCAGTACTTC.

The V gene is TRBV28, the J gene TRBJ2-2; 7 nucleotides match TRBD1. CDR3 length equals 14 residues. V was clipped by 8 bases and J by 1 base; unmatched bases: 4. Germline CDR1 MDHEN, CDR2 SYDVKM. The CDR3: CASYDRVNTGELFF. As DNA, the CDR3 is TGTGCCAGCTACGACAGGGTGAACACCGGGGAGCTGTTTTTT.

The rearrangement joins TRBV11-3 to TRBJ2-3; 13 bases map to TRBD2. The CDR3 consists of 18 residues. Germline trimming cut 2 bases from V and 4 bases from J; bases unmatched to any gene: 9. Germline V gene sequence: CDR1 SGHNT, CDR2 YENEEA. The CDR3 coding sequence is TGTGCCAGCAGCTTAAGCGGACTAGCGGGAGTTCTCGCAGATACGCAGTATTTT. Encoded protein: CASSLSGLAGVLADTQYF.

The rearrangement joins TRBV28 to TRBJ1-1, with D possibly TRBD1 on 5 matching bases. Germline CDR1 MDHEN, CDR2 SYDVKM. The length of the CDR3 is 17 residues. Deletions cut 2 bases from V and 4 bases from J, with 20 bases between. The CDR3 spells CASSLVSPSPRGTEAFF. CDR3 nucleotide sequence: TGTGCCAGCAGTTTAGTCTCCCCATCCCCAAGGGGCACTGAAGCTTTCTTT.

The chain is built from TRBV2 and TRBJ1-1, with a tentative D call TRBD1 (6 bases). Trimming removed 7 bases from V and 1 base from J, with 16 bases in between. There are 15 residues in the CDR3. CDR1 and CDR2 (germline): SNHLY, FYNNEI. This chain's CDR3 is CASTEQGVGNTEAFF. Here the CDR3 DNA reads TGTGCCAGCACCGAACAGGGAGTAGGGAACACTGAAGCTTTCTTT.

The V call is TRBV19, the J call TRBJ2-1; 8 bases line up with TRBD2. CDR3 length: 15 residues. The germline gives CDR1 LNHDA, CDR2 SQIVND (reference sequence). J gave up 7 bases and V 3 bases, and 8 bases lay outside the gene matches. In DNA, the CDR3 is TGTGCCAGTAGTATGTCGGGAGGGAAAAATAATGAGCAGTTCTTC. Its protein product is CASSMSGGKNNEQFF.

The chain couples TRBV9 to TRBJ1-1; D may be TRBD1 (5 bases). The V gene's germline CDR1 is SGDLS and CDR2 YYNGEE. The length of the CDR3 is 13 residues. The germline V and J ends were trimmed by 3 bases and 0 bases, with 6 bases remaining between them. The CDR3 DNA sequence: TGTGCCAGCAGCGAGACAGTGAACACTGAAGCTTTCTTT. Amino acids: CASSETVNTEAFF.

CDR3 region: CASSPGGNLRYEQYF. CDR3 bases: TGTGCCAGCTCACCGGGCGGGAATCTCCGCTACGAGCAGTACTTC. The chain combines TRBV18 with TRBJ2-7; D may be TRBD2 (6 bases). V was shortened by 3 bases and J by 3 bases, with 15 bases between the two germline ends. The CDR3 is 15 amino acids. Germline assignment: CDR1 KGHSH and CDR2 LQKENI.

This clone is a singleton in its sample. The CDR3 reads CASSIGGTELFF. The DNA for the CDR3 is TGTGCCAGTAGTATAGGCGGGACAGAGCTGTTTTTT. The chain employs TRBV19 and TRBJ1-4; 7 bases map to TRBD1. Looked up from germline, CDR1 is LNHDA and CDR2 is SQIVND (reference sequence). CDR3 length: 12 amino acids. With 1 base clipped from V and 14 bases from J, the junction kept 4 bases outside the gene matches.

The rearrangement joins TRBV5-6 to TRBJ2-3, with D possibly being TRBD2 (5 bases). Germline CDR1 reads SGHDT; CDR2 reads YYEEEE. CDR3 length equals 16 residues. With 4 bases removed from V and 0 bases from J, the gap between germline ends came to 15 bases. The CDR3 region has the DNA TGTGCCAGCAGCACCTTTCGGGGTGCTAGCACAGATACGCAGTATTTT. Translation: CASSTFRGASTDTQYF. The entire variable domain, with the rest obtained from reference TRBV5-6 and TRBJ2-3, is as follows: DAGVTQSPTHLIKTRGQQVTLRCSPKSGHDTVSWYQQALGQGPQFIFQYYEEEERQRGNFPDRFSGHQFPNYSSELNVNALLLGDSALYLCASSTFRGASTDTQYFGPGTRLTVL.

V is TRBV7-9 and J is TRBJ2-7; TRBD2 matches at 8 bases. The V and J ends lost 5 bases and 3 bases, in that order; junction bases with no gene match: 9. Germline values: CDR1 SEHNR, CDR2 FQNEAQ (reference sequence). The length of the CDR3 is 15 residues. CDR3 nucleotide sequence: TGTGCCAGCAGCCCACCACTAGCGGAACTCTACGAGCAGTACTTC. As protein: CASSPPLAELYEQYF.

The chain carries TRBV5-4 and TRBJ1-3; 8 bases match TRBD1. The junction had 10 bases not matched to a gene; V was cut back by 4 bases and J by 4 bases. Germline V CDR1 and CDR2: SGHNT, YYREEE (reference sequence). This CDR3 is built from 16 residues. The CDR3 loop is CASSPGQGLSGNTIYF. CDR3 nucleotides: TGTGCCAGCAGCCCCGGACAGGGCCTCTCCGGAAACACCATATATTTT.

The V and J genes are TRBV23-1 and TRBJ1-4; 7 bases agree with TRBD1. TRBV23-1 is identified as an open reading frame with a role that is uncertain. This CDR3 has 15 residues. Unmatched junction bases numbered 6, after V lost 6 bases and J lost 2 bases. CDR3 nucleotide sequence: TGCGCCAGCAGCTCAGGGGGAACGACTAATGAAAAACTGTTTTTT. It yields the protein CASSSGGTTNEKLFF.

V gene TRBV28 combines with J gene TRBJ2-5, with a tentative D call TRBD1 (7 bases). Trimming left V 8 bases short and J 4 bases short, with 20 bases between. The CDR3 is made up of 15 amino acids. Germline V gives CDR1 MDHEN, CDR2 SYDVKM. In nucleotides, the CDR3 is TGTGCCAGCCTACCAAGCAGGGGGGTCCGAGAGACCCAGTACTTC. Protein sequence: CASLPSRGVRETQYF.

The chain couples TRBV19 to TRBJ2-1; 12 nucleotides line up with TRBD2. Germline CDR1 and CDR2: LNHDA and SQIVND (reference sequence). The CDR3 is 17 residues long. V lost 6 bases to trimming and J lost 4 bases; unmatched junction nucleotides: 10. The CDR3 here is CASSQGLAGRAYNEQFF. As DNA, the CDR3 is TGTGCCAGTAGCCAAGGACTAGCGGGACGTGCTTACAATGAGCAGTTCTTC.

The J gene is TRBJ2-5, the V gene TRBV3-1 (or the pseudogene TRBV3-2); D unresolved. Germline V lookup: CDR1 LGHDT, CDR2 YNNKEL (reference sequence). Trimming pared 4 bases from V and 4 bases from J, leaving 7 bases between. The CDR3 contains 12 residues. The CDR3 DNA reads TGTGCCAGCAGCCGAGCCCGAGAGACCCAGTACTTC. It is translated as CASSRARETQYF.

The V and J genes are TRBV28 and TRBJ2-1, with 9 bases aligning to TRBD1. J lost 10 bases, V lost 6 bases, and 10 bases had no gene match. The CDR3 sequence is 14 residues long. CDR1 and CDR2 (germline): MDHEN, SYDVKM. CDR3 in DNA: TGTGCCAGCAGATCCGGGACAGGGAGAGAAGAGCAGTTCTTC. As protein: CASRSGTGREEQFF.

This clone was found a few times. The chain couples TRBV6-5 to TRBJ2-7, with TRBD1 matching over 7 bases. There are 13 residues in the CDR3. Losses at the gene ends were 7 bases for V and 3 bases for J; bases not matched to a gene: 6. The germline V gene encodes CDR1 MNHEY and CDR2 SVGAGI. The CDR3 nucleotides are TGTGCCAGCACCAGGACAGGACGCTACGAGCAGTACTTC. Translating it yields CASTRTGRYEQYF.

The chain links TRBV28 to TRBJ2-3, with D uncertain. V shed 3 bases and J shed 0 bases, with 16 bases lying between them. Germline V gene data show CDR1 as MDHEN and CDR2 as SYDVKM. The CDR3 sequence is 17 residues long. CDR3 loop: CASSFRFPSFSTDTQYF. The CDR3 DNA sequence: TGTGCCAGCAGTTTCAGGTTTCCCTCTTTTAGCACAGATACGCAGTATTTT.

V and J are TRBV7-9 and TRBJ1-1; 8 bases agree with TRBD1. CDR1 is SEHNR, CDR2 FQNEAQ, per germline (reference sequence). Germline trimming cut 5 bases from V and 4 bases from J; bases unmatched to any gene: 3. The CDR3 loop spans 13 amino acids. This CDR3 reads CASSADRVTEAFF. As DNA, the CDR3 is TGTGCCAGCAGCGCGGACAGGGTCACTGAAGCTTTCTTT.

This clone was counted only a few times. CDR3 residues: CASSLVGGLSSYEQYF. The CDR3 DNA is TGCGCCAGCAGCTTGGTTGGGGGACTAAGCTCCTACGAGCAGTACTTC. J is TRBJ2-7 and V is TRBV5-1, with 7 positions matching TRBD2. V was pared by 0 bases and J by 0 bases, with 6 bases of the junction left unmatched. There are 16 residues in the CDR3. CDR1 is SGHRS, CDR2 YFSETQ, per germline.

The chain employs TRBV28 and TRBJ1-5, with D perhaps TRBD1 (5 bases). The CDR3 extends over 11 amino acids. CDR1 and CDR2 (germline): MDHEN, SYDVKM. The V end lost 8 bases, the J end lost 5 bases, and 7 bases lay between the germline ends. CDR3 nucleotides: TGTGCCAGCCGGGGGGATCAGCCCCAGCATTTT. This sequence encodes CASRGDQPQHF.

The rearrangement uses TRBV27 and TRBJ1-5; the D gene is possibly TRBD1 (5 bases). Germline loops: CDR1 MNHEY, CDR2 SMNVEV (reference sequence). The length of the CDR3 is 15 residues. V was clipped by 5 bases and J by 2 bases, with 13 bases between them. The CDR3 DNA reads TGTGCCAGCAGTACCTTATTACAGGGCAATCAGCCCCAGCATTTT. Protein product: CASSTLLQGNQPQHF.

DNA for the CDR3: TGTGCCAGCAGTGCGACTAGCGGGAGGCAAGAGACCCAGTACTTC. This codes for CASSATSGRQETQYF. The V call is TRBV7-3, the J call TRBJ2-5, with 13 nucleotides matching TRBD2. The CDR3 totals 15 residues. Germline CDR1 SGHTA, CDR2 FQGTGA. V lost 6 bases to trimming and J lost 2 bases; unmatched junction nucleotides: 3.